The T cell receptor (beta chain) described here comes from a study of graft-versus-host responses after intestinal transplantation. Looking at the study overall: Transplants given to recipients were multivisceral, liver-intestinal, or isolated intestinal. All of the recipients had induction that used anti-thymocyte globulin, then tacrolimus and steroids for approximately 3 years.

In regard to this clone: Its target is unknown.

The data were produced by immunoSEQ multiplex PCR, yet TCRdb's version contains in-frame clones alone and is incomplete. The profile shows tens of thousands of clones, around 93% of them singletons. This CDR3 is built from 12 residues. Trimming pared 0 bases from V and 5 bases from J, leaving 5 bases between. Germline V gives CDR1 SGHNT, CDR2 YYREEE (reference sequence). Study results and caveats: Early after transplant, HvG declines were associated with peak levels of circulating GvH clones. Recipient marrow showed GvH clones, some seen first in ileum or blood.

This TCR derives from a human patient who received an intestinal transplant, so some T cells may come from the graft donor. Sequences were derived from PBMCs, sampled 98 days after intestinal transplantation. J is TRBJ1-1 and V is TRBV5-4, with unresolved D. The CDR3 DNA reads as TGTGCCAGCAGCTTGGGATTAACTGAAGCTTTCTTT. Residues: CASSLGLTEAFF.